One T cell receptor beta chain is described in this entry. The CDR3 runs to 15 residues. Germline CDR1 and CDR2: MNHNY and SVGAGI (reference sequence). The V and J ends lost 0 bases and 6 bases, in that order; junction bases with no gene match: 4. TCRdb keeps only in-frame clones here, not all; method: immunoSEQ multiplex PCR. This table has approximately 50,000 clones, 88% appearing once. The entry originates in a study of OX40 agonist ivuxolimab in advanced cancers. Sequenced here: CD4+ or CD8+ T cells sorted from blood, sampled in a trial of the OX40 agonist ivuxolimab. This sequence was found in an adult with an advanced solid tumor such as melanoma, head and neck, liver or kidney cancer. The rearrangement links TRBV6-6 to TRBJ2-7; 11 bases are shared with TRBD2. The CDR3 DNA reads as TGTGCCAGCAGTTACTCCACTAGCGGGAGATCCGAGCAGTACTTC. This gives the protein CASSYSTSGRSEQYF.